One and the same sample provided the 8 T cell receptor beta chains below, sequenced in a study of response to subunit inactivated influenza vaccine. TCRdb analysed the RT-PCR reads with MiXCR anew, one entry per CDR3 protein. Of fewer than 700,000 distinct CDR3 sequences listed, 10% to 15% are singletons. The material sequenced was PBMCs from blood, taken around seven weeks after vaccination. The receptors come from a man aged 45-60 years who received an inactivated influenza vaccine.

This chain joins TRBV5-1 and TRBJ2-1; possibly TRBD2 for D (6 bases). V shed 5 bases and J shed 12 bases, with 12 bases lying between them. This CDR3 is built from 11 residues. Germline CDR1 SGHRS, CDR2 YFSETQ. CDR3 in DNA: TGCGCCAGCAGTGCCCCCGGGAGGCAGTTCTTC. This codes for CASSAPGRQFF.

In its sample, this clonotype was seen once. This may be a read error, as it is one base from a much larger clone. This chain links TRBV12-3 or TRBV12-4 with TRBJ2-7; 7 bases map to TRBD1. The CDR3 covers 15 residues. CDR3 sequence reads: CASGSPDRADYERYF. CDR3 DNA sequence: TGTGCCAGCGGTTCTCCAGACAGGGCAGACTACGAGCGGTACTTC.

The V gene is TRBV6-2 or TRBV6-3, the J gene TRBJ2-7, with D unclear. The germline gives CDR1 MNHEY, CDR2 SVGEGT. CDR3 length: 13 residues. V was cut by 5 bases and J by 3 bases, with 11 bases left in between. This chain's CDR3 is CASSRVLDYEQYF. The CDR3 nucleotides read TGTGCCAGCAGTAGGGTACTGGACTACGAGCAGTACTTC.

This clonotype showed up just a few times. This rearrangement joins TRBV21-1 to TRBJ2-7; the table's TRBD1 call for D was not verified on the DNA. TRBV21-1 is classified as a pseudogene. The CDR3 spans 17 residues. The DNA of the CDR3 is TGTGCCAGCAGCAAAGAAATGTTGGGACAGGGTCCCAACGAGCAGTACTTC. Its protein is CASSKEMLGQGPNEQYF.

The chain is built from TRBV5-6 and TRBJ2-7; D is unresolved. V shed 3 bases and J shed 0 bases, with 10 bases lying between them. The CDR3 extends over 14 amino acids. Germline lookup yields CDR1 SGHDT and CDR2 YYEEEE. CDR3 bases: TGTGCCAGCAGCTACATACTAAGCTCCTACGAGCAGTACTTC. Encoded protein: CASSYILSSYEQYF.

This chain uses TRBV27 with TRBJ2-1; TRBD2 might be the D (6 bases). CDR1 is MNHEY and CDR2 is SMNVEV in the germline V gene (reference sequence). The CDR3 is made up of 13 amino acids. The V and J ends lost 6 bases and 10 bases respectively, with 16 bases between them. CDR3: CASRLGGGSEQFF. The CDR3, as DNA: TGTGCCAGCAGACTGGGGGGTGGGTCGGAGCAGTTCTTC.

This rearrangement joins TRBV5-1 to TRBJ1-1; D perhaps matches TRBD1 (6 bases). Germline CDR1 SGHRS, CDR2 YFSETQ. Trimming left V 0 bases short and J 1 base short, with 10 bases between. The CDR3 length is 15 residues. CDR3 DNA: TGCGCCAGCAGCTTGGAGGGGGGTAGGAACACTGAAGCTTTCTTT. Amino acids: CASSLEGGRNTEAFF.

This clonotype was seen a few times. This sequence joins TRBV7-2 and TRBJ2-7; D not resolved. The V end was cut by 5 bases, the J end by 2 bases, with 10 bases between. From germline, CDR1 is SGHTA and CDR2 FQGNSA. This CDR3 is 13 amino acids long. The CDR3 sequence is CASSPVLTYEQYF. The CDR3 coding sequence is TGTGCCAGCAGCCCCGTCCTAACCTACGAGCAGTACTTC.